This T cell receptor (beta chain) was captured by sequencing in a study of blood T cell repertoires in COVID-19. Ages ranged from about 18 to 89 years, with residence in 20 to 30 US areas. Donors were grouped by their self-reported clinical history. In the original processing: From reference gene primer amplification, estimates of nucleated cell counts were derived. Data came from immunoSEQ multiplex PCR; TCRdb stores just in-frame clones and leaves some out. V, J and clone size reflect that table, while D and trimming were determined from the DNA. The data contain 150,000 to 200,000 clones, 75% to 85% of them seen just once; the ten biggest clones take up around 6.1%. Germline lookup yields CDR1 SGHNT and CDR2 YENEEA. The CDR3 runs 17 residues. V lost 0 bases to trimming and J lost 6 bases; unmatched junction nucleotides: 10.

This receptor was obtained from a man aged 35 to 55 who had recovered from COVID-19. This chain connects TRBV11-3 to TRBJ2-1, with 8 bases aligning to TRBD1. Sequencing was performed on PBMCs or T cells enriched from blood (not recorded which). CDR3 nucleotide sequence: TGTGCCAGCAGCTTAGATCGTGGCAGGACAGGGTCCAATGAGCAGTTCTTC. Translating gives CASSLDRGRTGSNEQFF.